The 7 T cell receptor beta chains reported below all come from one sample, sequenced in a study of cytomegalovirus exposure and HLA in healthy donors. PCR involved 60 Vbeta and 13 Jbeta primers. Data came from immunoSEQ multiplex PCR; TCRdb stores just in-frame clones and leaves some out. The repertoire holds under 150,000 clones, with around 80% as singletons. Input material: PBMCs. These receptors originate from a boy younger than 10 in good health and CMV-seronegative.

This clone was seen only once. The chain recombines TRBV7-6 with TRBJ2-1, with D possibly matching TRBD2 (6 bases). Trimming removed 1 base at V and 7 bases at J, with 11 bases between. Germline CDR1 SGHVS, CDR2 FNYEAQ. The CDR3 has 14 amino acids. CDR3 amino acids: CASSLGTSRNEQFF. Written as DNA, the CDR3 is TGTGCCAGCAGCTTAGGAACTAGCAGGAATGAGCAGTTCTTC.

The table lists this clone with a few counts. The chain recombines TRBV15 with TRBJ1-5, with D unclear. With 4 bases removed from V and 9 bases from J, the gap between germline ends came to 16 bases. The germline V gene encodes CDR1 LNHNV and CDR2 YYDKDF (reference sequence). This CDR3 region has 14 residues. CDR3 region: CATSTGPEVGPQHF. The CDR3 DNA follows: TGTGCCACCAGCACCGGCCCCGAGGTCGGGCCCCAGCATTTT.

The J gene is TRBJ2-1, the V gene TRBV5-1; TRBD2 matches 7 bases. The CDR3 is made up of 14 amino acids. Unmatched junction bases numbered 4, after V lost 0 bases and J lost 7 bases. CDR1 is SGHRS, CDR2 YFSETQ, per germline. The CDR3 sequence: CASSLDILANEQFF. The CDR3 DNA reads TGCGCCAGCAGCTTGGACATACTAGCGAATGAGCAGTTCTTC.

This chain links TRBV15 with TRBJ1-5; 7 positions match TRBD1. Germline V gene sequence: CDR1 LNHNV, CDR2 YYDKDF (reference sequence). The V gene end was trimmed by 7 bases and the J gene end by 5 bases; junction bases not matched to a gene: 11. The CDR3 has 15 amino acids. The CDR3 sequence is CATTDRDRTYQPQHF. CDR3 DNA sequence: TGTGCCACCACAGACCGGGACAGAACCTATCAGCCCCAGCATTTT.

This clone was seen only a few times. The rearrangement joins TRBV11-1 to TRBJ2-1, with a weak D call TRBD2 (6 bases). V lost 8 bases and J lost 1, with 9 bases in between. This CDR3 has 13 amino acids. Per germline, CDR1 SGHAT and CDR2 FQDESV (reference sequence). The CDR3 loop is CASGGRSYNEQFF. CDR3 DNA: TGTGCCAGCGGAGGGCGATCCTACAATGAGCAGTTCTTC. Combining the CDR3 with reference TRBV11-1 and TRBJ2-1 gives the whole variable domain EAEVAQSPRYKITEKSQAVAFWCDPISGHATLYWYRQILGQGPELLVQFQDESVVDDSQLPKDRFSAERLKGVDSTLKIQPAELGDSAMYLCASGGRSYNEQFFGPGTRLTVL.

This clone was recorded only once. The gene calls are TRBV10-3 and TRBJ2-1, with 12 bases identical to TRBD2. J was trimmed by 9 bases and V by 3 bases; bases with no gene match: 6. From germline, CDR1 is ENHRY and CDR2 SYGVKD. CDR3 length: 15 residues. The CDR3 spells CAISDSSGGASEQFF. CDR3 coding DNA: TGTGCCATCAGTGACTCTAGCGGGGGGGCCTCTGAGCAGTTCTTC.

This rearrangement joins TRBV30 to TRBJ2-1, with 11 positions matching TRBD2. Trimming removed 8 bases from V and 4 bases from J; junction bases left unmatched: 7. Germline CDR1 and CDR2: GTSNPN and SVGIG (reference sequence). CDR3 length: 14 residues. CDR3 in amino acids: CAGKLAGDYNEQFF. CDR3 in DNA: TGTGCCGGGAAACTAGCGGGGGATTACAATGAGCAGTTCTTC.